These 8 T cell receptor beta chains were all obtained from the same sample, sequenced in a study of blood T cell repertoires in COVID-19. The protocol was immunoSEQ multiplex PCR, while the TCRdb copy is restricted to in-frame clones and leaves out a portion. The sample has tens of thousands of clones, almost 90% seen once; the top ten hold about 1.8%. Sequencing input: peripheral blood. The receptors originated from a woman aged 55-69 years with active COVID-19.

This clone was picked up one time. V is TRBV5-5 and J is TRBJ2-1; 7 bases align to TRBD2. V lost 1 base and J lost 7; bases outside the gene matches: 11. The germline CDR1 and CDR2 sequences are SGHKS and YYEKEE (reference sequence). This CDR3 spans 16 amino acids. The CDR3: CASSLLTWRESNEQFF. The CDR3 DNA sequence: TGTGCCAGCAGCTTGCTCACCTGGCGGGAGAGTAATGAGCAGTTCTTC.

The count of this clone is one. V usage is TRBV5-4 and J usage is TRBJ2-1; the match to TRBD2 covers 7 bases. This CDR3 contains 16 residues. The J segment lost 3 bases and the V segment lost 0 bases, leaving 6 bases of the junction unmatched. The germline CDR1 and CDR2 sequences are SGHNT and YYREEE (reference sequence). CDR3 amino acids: CASSLGRGRNYNEQFF. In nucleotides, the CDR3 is TGTGCCAGCAGCTTGGGGCGCGGGAGAAACTACAATGAGCAGTTCTTC.

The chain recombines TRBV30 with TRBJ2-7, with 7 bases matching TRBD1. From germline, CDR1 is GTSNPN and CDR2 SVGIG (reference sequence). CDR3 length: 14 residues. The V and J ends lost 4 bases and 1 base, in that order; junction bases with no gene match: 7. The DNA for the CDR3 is TGTGCCTGGAACAGGGGAATAATTTCCTACGAGCAGTACTTC. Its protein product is CAWNRGIISYEQYF.

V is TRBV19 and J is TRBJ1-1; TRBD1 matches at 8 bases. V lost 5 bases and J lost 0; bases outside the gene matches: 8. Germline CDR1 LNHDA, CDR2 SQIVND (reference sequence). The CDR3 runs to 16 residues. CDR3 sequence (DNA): TGTGCCAGTAGTGCTATCCGGACAGGGATGAACACTGAAGCTTTCTTT. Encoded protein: CASSAIRTGMNTEAFF.

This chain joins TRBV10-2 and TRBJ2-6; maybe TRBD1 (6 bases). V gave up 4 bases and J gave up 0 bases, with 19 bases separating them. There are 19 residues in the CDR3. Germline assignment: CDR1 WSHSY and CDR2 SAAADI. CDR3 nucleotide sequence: TGCGCCAGCAGTGGACAGGCCAACGGGATAATCTCTGGGGCCAACGTCCTGACTTTC. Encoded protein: CASSGQANGIISGANVLTF.

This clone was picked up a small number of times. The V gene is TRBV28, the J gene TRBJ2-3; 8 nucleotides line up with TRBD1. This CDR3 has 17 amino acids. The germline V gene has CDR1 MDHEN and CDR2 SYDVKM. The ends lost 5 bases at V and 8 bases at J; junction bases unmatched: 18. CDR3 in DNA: TGTGCCAGCAGTACCCCCCGGAGGACAGGGACCTTTGCTACGCAGTATTTT. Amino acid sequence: CASSTPRRTGTFATQYF.

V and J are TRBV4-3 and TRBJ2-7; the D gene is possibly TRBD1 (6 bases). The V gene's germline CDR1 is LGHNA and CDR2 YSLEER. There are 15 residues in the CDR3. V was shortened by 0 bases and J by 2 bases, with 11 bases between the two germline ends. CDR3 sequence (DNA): TGCGCCAGCAGCCAAGAACAGGGACCACCCTACGAGCAGTACTTC. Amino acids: CASSQEQGPPYEQYF.

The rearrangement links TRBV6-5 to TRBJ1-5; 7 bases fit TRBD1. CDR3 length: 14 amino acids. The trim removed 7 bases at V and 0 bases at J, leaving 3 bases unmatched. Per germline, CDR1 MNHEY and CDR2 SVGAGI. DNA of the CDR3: TGTGCCAGCAAGAGGACAGGTAGCAATCAGCCCCAGCATTTT. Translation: CASKRTGSNQPQHF.